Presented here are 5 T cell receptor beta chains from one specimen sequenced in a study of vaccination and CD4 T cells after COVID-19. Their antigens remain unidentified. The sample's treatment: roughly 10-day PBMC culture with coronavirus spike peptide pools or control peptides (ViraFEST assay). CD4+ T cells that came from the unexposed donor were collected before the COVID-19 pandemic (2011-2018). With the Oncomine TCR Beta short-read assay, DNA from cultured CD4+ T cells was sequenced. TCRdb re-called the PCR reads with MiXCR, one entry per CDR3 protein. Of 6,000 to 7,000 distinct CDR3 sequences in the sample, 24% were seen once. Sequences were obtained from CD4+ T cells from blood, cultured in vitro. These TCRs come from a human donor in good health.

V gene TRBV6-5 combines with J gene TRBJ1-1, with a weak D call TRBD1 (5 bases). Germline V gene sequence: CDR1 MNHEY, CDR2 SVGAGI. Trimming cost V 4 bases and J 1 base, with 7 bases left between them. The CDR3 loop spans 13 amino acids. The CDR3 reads CASSSTANTEAFF. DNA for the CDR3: TGTGCCAGCAGTTCGACAGCGAACACTGAAGCTTTCTTT.

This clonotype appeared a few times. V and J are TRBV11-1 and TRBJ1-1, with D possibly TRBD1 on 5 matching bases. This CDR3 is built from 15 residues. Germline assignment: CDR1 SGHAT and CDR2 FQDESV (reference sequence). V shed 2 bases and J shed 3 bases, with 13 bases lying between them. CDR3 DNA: TGTGCCAGCAGCTTACTTTGGGGAGGGGACACTGAAGCTTTCTTT. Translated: CASSLLWGGDTEAFF.

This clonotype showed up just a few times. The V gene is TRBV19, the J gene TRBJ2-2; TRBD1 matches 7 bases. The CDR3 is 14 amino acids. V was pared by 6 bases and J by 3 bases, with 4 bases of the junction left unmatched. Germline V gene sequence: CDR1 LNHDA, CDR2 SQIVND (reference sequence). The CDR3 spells CASRTGWDTGELFF. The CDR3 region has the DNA TGTGCCAGTAGGACAGGGTGGGACACCGGGGAGCTGTTTTTT.

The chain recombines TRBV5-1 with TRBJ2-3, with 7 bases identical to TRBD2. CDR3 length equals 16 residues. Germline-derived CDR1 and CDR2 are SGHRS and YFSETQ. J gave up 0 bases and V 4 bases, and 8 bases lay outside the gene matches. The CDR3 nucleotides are TGCGCCAGCAGCCCCGGACTAGAAATTAGCACAGATACGCAGTATTTT. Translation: CASSPGLEISTDTQYF.

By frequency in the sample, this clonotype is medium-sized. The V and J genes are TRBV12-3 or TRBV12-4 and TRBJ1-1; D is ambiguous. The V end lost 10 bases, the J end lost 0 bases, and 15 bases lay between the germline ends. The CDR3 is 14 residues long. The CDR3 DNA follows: TGTGCCATAAAAGGAGGAACCATGAACACTGAAGCTTTCTTT. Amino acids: CAIKGGTMNTEAFF.